The 2 T cell receptor beta chains given below trace back to one sample, sequenced in a study of regulatory T cells in long-lasting Graves disease. Time point denoted: newly diagnosed GD, antithyroid drugs for less than 3 months. The TCR library used RNA extracted from PBMCs. Combining iRepertoire HTBI primers with Arm-PCR of CDR3 regions, the authors built TCR beta libraries. TCRdb processed the multiplex PCR reads anew with MiXCR; each CDR3 protein has one entry. The table includes about 610,000 distinct CDR3 sequences, approximately 16% detected once. This same sample was also part of a study on T cells in Graves' hyperthyroidism and ophthalmopathy.

This material consisted of peripheral blood mononuclear cells (PBMCs), taken at new diagnosis, from a patient treated with antithyroid drugs. The origin of the receptors is a man between 18 and 29 years old with Graves disease.

This clonotype was observed many times. DNA for the CDR3: TGCGCCAGCAGTCCACGGACTAGCGGAGGAACCACAGATACGCAGTATTTT. Translating gives CASSPRTSGGTTDTQYF. The chain couples TRBV5-1 to TRBJ2-3; 10 bases are a match to TRBD2. CDR3 length equals 17 residues. J gave up 2 bases and V 5 bases, and 11 bases lay outside the gene matches. Germline CDR1 SGHRS, CDR2 YFSETQ.

This clonotype was seen many times. This chain joins TRBV6-2 or TRBV6-3 and TRBJ2-3; tentatively, D is TRBD2 (6 bases). Germline assignment: CDR1 MNHEY and CDR2 SVGEGT. CDR3 length equals 15 residues. Trimming stripped 2 bases from V and 3 bases from J, with 12 bases between. CDR3 loop: CASSYLGDWTDTQYF. CDR3 bases: TGTGCCAGCAGTTACCTTGGGGACTGGACAGATACGCAGTATTTT.